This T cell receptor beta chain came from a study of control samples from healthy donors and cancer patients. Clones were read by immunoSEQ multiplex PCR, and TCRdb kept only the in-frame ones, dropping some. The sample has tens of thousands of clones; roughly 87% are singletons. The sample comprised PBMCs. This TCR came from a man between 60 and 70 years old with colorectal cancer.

CDR3 region: CASSVPVGGRGLLAKNIQYF. The CDR3 DNA reads TGCGCCAGCAGCGTTCCGGTCGGGGGGCGCGGACTCCTAGCCAAAAACATTCAGTACTTC. The J gene is TRBJ2-4, the V gene TRBV5-1; a weak D match, TRBD2 (7 bases). The CDR3 is 20 amino acids. Germline values: CDR1 SGHRS, CDR2 YFSETQ. V was pared by 4 bases and J by 0 bases, with 26 bases between.